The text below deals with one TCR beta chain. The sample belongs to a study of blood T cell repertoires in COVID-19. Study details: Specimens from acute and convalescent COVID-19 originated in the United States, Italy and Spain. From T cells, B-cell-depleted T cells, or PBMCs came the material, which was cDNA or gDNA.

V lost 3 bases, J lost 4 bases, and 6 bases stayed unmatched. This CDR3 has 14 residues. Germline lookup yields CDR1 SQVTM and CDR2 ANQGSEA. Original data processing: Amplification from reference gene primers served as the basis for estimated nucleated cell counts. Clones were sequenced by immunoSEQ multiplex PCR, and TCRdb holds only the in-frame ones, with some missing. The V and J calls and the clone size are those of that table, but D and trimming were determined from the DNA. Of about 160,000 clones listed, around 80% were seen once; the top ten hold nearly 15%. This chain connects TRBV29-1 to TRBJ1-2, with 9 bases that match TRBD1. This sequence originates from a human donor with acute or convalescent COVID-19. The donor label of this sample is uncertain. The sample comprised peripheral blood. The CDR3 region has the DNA TGCAGCGTTGACGCACAGGGGGCGATCTATGGCTACACCTTC. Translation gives CSVDAQGAIYGYTF.